This T cell receptor beta chain was captured by sequencing in a study of vaccination and CD4 T cells after COVID-19. Across the study: Eight to ten convalescent patients had mild and one had severe PCR-confirmed SARS-CoV-2 disease. Overall study results and limits: SARS-CoV-2-reactive clonotype medians increased from roughly 22 to 38, not significantly.

About this clonotype itself: Its antigen is not identified.

Looked up from germline, CDR1 is MDHEN and CDR2 is SYDVKM. The CDR3 extends over 16 amino acids. Between the trimmed V and J ends, which lost 3 bases and 3 bases, there was a span of 14 bases. Sequenced with the Oncomine TCR Beta short-read assay was DNA taken from cultured CD4+ T cells. CD4+ T cells were cultured, and genomic DNA was extracted from them. TCRdb re-called the PCR reads through MiXCR, storing one row per CDR3 protein. The repertoire holds roughly 20,000 distinct CDR3 sequences, with around half as singletons. As to treatment: approximately 11-day PBMC culture with coronavirus spike peptide pools or control peptides (ViraFEST assay). TCR sequencing followed the expansion of antigen-specific T cells with peptide pools in ViraFEST.

The specimen sequenced was CD4+ T cells from blood, cultured in vitro. V usage is TRBV28 and J usage is TRBJ2-2, with D tentatively TRBD2 (7 bases). This receptor was identified in a human donor who had recovered from COVID-19. CDR3 DNA: TGTGCCAGCAGTTTCGCGGGGGCTAGGGACACCGGGGAGCTGTTTTTT. Its protein is CASSFAGARDTGELFF.